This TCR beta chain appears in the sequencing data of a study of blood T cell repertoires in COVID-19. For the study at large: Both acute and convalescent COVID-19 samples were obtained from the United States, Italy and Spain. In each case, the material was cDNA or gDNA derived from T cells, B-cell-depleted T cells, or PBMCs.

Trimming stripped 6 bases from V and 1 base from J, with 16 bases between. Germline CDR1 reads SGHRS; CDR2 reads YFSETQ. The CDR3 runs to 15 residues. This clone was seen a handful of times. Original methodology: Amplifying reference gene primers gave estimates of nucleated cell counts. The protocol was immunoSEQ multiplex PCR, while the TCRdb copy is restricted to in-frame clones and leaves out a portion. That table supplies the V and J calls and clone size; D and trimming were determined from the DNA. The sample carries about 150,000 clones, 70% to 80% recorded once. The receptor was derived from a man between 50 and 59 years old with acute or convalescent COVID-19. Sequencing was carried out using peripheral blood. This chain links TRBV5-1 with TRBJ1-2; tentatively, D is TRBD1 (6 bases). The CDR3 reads CASNPTGNYNYGYTF. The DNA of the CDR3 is TGCGCCAGCAATCCCACAGGGAACTATAACTATGGCTACACCTTC.